This record concerns one TCR beta chain sequence. The CDR3 length is 17 residues. Germline CDR1 reads SGDLS; CDR2 reads YYNGEE. Trimming took off 3 bases at V and 3 bases at J, with 21 bases between the two ends. Assay: immunoSEQ multiplex PCR; the TCRdb copy retains only in-frame clones and omits some. The sample holds 80,000 or so clones, nearly 95% seen once. This record comes from a study of T cell changes during pregnancy in multiple sclerosis. This material consisted of peripheral blood, taken in the second trimester of pregnancy. The rearrangement uses TRBV9 and TRBJ1-2; D possibly corresponds to TRBD1 (6 bases). This receptor was identified in a female donor in good health, enrolled as a control in a pregnancy study. CDR3 nucleotide sequence: TGTGCCAGCAGCGCCTACCTCCGGACAGCTTCAGACTATGGCTACACCTTC. Translated, it gives CASSAYLRTASDYGYTF.